Given below is one T cell receptor (beta chain) in context. This CDR3 has 18 residues. Germline CDR1 reads SEHNR; CDR2 reads FQNEAQ (reference sequence). The ends lost 1 base at V and 0 bases at J; junction bases unmatched: 9. This entry comes from a study of blood T cell repertoires in COVID-19. In the study overall: Acute and convalescent COVID-19 specimens originated in the United States, Italy and Spain. From T cells, B-cell-depleted T cells, or PBMCs came the material, which was cDNA or gDNA.

Original handling: Reference gene primer amplification gave estimated nucleated cell counts. The table came from immunoSEQ multiplex PCR; TCRdb's copy has only in-frame clones and leaves some out. Clone size and the V and J calls come from that table; the DNA yielded D and trimming. Of about 100,000 clones in the sample, 85% were seen once. The V and J genes are TRBV7-9 and TRBJ1-1, with 9 bases lining up with TRBD1. This receptor was identified in a human donor in a cohort sampled during active COVID-19. Material for sequencing was peripheral blood. CDR3 in DNA: TGTGCCAGCAGCTTAGTGGGGACAGGGATCGGGATGAACACTGAAGCTTTCTTT. This codes for CASSLVGTGIGMNTEAFF.